The sequence of this TCR beta chain was determined in a study of shared clonotypes between healthy human individuals. This table comes from immunoSEQ multiplex PCR, and its TCRdb copy is limited to in-frame clones, with some not included. This sample carries 150,000 to 200,000 clones, 90% to 95% of them seen once, and the ten largest clones take 0.067%. Every donor was a Caucasian adult from Nashville, Tennessee. A CD45RA-negative memory subset and a CD45RA+ naive subset were separated from the CD4+ cells. CDR3 size: 16 residues. Germline CDR1 and CDR2: SGHKS and YYEKEE (reference sequence). V lost 0 bases and J lost 4; bases outside the gene matches: 7.

Specimen: naive CD4+ T cells sorted from blood. The sample's subset: CD45RA+ positively selected. This clonotype originated in a woman in her twenties or thirties in good health. This chain connects TRBV5-5 to TRBJ2-7; 10 bases map to TRBD1. The CDR3 here is CASSLGQGAVVYEQYF. The DNA for the CDR3 is TGTGCCAGCAGCTTGGGACAGGGGGCAGTAGTTTACGAGCAGTACTTC.